This T cell receptor (beta chain) is from a study of cytomegalovirus exposure and HLA in healthy donors. A word on this clone: Antigen: not known.

Primers: 60 Vbeta forward and 13 Jbeta reverse. Clones were read by immunoSEQ multiplex PCR, and TCRdb kept only the in-frame ones, dropping some. Recorded here are 75,000 to 100,000 clones; the top ten clones represent 1.4% to 1.5%. Regarding the study as a whole: Most likely, a cluster of highly shared sequence variants arose as a sequencing artifact. For presence/absence analyses, sequencing depth was assumed to be roughly uniform across donors. The investigators catalogued 164 TCR beta chains as cytomegalovirus-associated.

The sequencing input was PBMCs. This TCR was recovered from an older woman in good health and CMV-seronegative.

The CDR3 loop reads CASSPGTATDTQYF. For the CDR3, the DNA is TGTGCCAGCAGCCCAGGGACAGCCACAGATACGCAGTATTTT. The genes are TRBV6-4 and TRBJ2-3; 7 nucleotides agree with TRBD1. Unmatched junction bases numbered 5, after V lost 6 bases and J lost 2 bases. From germline, CDR1 is MRHNA and CDR2 SNTAGT. This CDR3 spans 14 amino acids.